This T cell receptor beta chain was sequenced during a study of T-cell reconstitution after alpha-beta-depleted transplantation in children (dated by TCRdb to about 2016). Regarding the complete study: T-cell immune reconstitution after TCRalphabeta/CD19-depleted allogeneic hematopoietic cell transplantation in children was quantitatively tracked in the study by means of TCR repertoire profiling.

The germline V gene sets CDR1 to MNHEY and CDR2 to SVGEGT. V was cut back by 0 bases and J by 3 bases, leaving a gap of 9 bases between them. The CDR3, cysteine through phenylalanine, is 15 amino acids long. Only the CDR3 region is kept as DNA, spanning 45 bases read in frame from base 1. In this sample, this clonotype turned up a few times. It lacks a known antigen. No quality values exist for individual bases; no much larger clone is one base distant. Libraries were made using PCR. These reads were obtained on an Illumina HiSeq 2500. TCR libraries were prepared with molecular barcoding, using unique molecular identifiers to normalize TCRbeta repertoire quantification. The public reads were reprocessed in TCRdb via fastp at Q25 and MiXCR, keeping in-frame beta chains. Under each unique CDR3 protein, matching rows form one entry showing the most common genes and DNA. In this sample the table shows roughly 500,000 distinct CDR3 sequences, approximately 30% of which occur a single time. The ten largest clonotypes hold 2% to 2.5% of the sample.

The clonotype originates from a human donor who donated a stem cell graft to a child with aplastic anemia. The chain is encoded by TRBV6-2 or TRBV6-3 joined to TRBJ1-5, with the D gene too uncertain to name. This sample comprised PBMCs from the stem cell graft donor, obtained from the stem cell graft. CDR3 sequence: CASSYSRGYNQPQHF. The sequence in DNA is TGTGCCAGCAGTTACTCGAGAGGTTACAATCAGCCCCAGCATTTT.